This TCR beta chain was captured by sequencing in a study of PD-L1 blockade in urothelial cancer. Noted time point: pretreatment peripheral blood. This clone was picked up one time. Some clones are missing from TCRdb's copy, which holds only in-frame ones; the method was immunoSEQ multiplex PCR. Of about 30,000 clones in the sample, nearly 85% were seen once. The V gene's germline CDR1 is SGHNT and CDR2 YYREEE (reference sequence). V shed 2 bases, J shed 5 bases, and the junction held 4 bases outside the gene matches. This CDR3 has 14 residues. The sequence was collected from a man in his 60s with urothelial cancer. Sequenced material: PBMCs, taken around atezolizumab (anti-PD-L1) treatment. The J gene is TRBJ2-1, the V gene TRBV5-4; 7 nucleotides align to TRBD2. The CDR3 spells CASSFGLVDNEQFF. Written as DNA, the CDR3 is TGTGCCAGCAGCTTCGGACTAGTTGACAATGAGCAGTTCTTC.